Each of the 19 T cell receptor beta chains below was sequenced from the same sample in a study of OX40 agonist ivuxolimab in advanced cancers. Method: immunoSEQ multiplex PCR; TCRdb's copy keeps in-frame clones and lacks some. The repertoire has some 100,000 clones, approximately 81% of them found once; the top ten carry 0.9% to 1.2%. Sequenced material: CD4+ or CD8+ T cells sorted from blood, taken in a trial of the OX40 agonist ivuxolimab. These receptor sequences come from an adult with an advanced solid tumor such as melanoma, head and neck, liver or kidney cancer.

This chain joins TRBV4-1 and TRBJ2-3; maybe TRBD2 (5 bases). The V and J ends lost 4 bases and 3 bases respectively, with 14 bases between them. CDR3 size: 15 residues. Germline V gene sequence: CDR1 MGHRA, CDR2 YSYEKL. The CDR3 loop is CASSLYSVGTDTQYF. The CDR3, as DNA: TGCGCCAGCAGCCTATATAGCGTGGGAACAGATACGCAGTATTTT.

The chain joins TRBV6-5 to TRBJ1-6; D is perhaps TRBD1 (5 bases). Per the germline V gene, CDR1 is MNHEY and CDR2 is SVGAGI. The CDR3 consists of 15 residues. V lost 6 bases to trimming and J lost 4 bases, with 13 bases between them. The CDR3 bases are TGTGCCAGCAGCCCCATGGGGACTTATAATTCACCCCTCCACTTT. As protein: CASSPMGTYNSPLHF.

On this clone: Mismatch with germline at one junction end may stem from a read error. V is TRBV7-3 and J is TRBJ1-1, with D possibly being TRBD1 (6 bases). CDR1 and CDR2 from the germline V gene are SGHTA and FQGTGA. The CDR3 has 14 residues. In DNA, the CDR3 is TGTGCCAGCAGCGTAACAGGGTCTGACACTGAAGCTTTCTTT. Amino acid sequence: CASSVTGSDTEAFF. Full variable domain (outside the CDR3, taken from reference TRBV7-3 and TRBJ1-1): GAGVSQTPSNKVTEKGKYVELRCDPISGHTALYWYRQSLGQGPEFLIYFQGTGAADDSGLPNDRFFAVRPEGSVSTLKIQRTERGDSAVYLCASSVTGSDTEAFFGQGTRLTVV.

This sequence joins TRBV7-2 and TRBJ2-1; 7 bases agree with TRBD1. This CDR3 region has 12 residues. The V segment lost 2 bases and the J segment 9 bases; nucleotides outside the gene matches: 1. CDR1 is SGHTA and CDR2 is FQGNSA in the germline V gene. CDR3 coding DNA: TGTGCCAGCAGCTTATCAGGGGGTGAGCAGTTCTTC. Its translation: CASSLSGGEQFF.

V gene TRBV6-1 combines with J gene TRBJ1-5; possibly TRBD1 for D (5 bases). CDR1 is MNHNS and CDR2 is SASEGT in the germline V gene. The CDR3 sequence is 12 residues long. V lost 8 bases and J lost 4, with 9 bases in between. In DNA form, the CDR3 reads TGTGCCAGCCAGGGACTTAATCAGCCCCAGCATTTT. Its translation: CASQGLNQPQHF.

This chain joins TRBV5-6 and TRBJ2-3; D is perhaps TRBD1 (5 bases). The V gene lost 2 bases and the J gene lost 2 bases, with 12 bases spanning the gap. The CDR3 consists of 15 residues. Germline V lookup: CDR1 SGHDT, CDR2 YYEEEE. CDR3 amino acids: CASSFRDFLTDTQYF. The DNA of the CDR3 is TGTGCCAGCAGCTTCAGGGATTTTCTCACAGATACGCAGTATTTT.

By share, this clone ranks as medium-sized. The V gene is TRBV30, the J gene TRBJ1-2; D gene uncertain. This CDR3 region has 10 residues. Germline CDR1 GTSNPN, CDR2 SVGIG (reference sequence). V was shortened by 5 bases and J by 8 bases, with 9 bases between the two germline ends. CDR3 region: CAWRRGGYTF. CDR3 coding DNA: TGTGCCTGGCGACGGGGAGGCTACACCTTC.

The J gene is TRBJ2-1, the V gene TRBV6-5; 9 nucleotides agree with TRBD1. The V gene end was trimmed by 2 bases and the J gene end by 2 bases; junction bases not matched to a gene: 4. CDR1 and CDR2 (germline): MNHEY, SVGAGI. The CDR3 spans 16 residues. The CDR3 loop is CASSYVTGGPYNEQFF. The CDR3 DNA follows: TGTGCCAGCAGTTACGTTACAGGGGGCCCCTACAATGAGCAGTTCTTC.

V gene TRBV10-1 combines with J gene TRBJ2-5; TRBD2 aligns across 9 bases. Germline values: CDR1 WNHNN, CDR2 SYGVQD (reference sequence). V gave up 0 bases and J gave up 2 bases; unmatched junction bases: 4. The CDR3 extends over 16 amino acids. The CDR3 reads CASSESAGGPQETQYF. In nucleotides, the CDR3 is TGCGCCAGCAGTGAGTCAGCGGGGGGCCCTCAAGAGACCCAGTACTTC.

The J gene is TRBJ2-3, the V gene TRBV19, with 10 bases aligning to TRBD1. Germline V gives CDR1 LNHDA, CDR2 SQIVND (reference sequence). The ends lost 5 bases at V and 6 bases at J; junction bases unmatched: 2. The CDR3 extends over 13 amino acids. This chain's CDR3 is CASSADRGDTQYF. The CDR3 DNA follows: TGTGCCAGTAGTGCGGACAGGGGGGATACGCAGTATTTT. The whole variable domain, remainder taken from reference TRBV19 and TRBJ2-3, is DGGITQSPKYLFRKEGQNVTLSCEQNLNHDAMYWYRQDPGQGLRLIYYSQIVNDFQKGDIAEGYSVSREKKESFPLTVTSAQKNPTAFYLCASSADRGDTQYFGPGTRLTVL.

The chain joins TRBV28 to TRBJ2-7; unclear D gene. CDR3 length equals 12 residues. CDR1 is MDHEN and CDR2 is SYDVKM in the germline V gene. Between the trimmed V and J ends, which lost 3 bases and 2 bases, there was a span of 5 bases. The DNA for the CDR3 is TGTGCCAGCAGTTTTGGACCCTACGAGCAGTACTTC. Its protein product is CASSFGPYEQYF.

This clone has just one count. J is TRBJ1-6 and V is TRBV5-4; D possibly corresponds to TRBD1 (5 bases). This CDR3 contains 17 residues. The V and J ends lost 0 bases and 5 bases respectively, with 15 bases between them. Per germline, CDR1 SGHNT and CDR2 YYREEE (reference sequence). The chain's CDR3 is CASSLGGRGVNNSPLHF. The CDR3 DNA is TGTGCCAGCAGCTTGGGGGGACGGGGGGTTAATAATTCACCCCTCCACTTT. The full variable domain, completed using reference TRBV5-4 and TRBJ1-6, is ETGVTQSPTHLIKTRGQQVTLRCSSQSGHNTVSWYQQALGQGPQFIFQYYREEENGRGNFPPRFSGLQFPNYSSELNVNALELDDSALYLCASSLGGRGVNNSPLHFGNGTRLTVT.

The CDR3 DNA follows: TGTGCCAGCAGCCGGGGGGCGGCGTGGGGGAAACTGTTTTTT. It encodes CASSRGAAWGKLFF. This chain uses TRBV28 with TRBJ1-4; possible D gene TRBD1, 6 bases. CDR1 is MDHEN and CDR2 is SYDVKM in the germline V gene. Trimming pared 6 bases from V and 11 bases from J, leaving 19 bases between. The CDR3 runs to 14 residues.

The chain links TRBV7-2 to TRBJ2-3; the D is unclear. The CDR3 consists of 14 residues. With 1 base removed from V and 2 bases from J, the gap between germline ends came to 7 bases. CDR1 and CDR2 (germline): SGHTA, FQGNSA. In DNA form, the CDR3 reads TGTGCCAGCAGCTTAGACAGTGCCACAGATACGCAGTATTTT. Amino acid sequence: CASSLDSATDTQYF. Together with reference TRBV7-2 and TRBJ2-3, the CDR3 gives the full variable domain: GAGVSQSPSNKVTEKGKDVELRCDPISGHTALYWYRQSLGQGLEFLIYFQGNSAPDKSGLPSDRFSAERTGGSVSTLTIQRTQQEDSAVYLCASSLDSATDTQYFGPGTRLTVL.

The V call is TRBV9, the J call TRBJ1-5; TRBD1 matches 7 bases. V lost 4 bases and J lost 0; bases outside the gene matches: 4. This CDR3 has 15 amino acids. CDR1 SGDLS and CDR2 YYNGEE come from the germline V gene. The CDR3 spells CASSTTGYSNQPQHF. For the CDR3, the DNA is TGTGCCAGCAGCACGACAGGGTATAGCAATCAGCCCCAGCATTTT.

This clone was picked up a small number of times. The V call is TRBV14, the J call TRBJ2-1; D not resolved. Germline V gene data show CDR1 as SGHDN and CDR2 as FVKESK. With 2 bases removed from V and 4 bases from J, the gap between germline ends came to 9 bases. The CDR3 is 14 residues long. The CDR3, as DNA: TGTGCCAGCAGCCAATCCTCGCGGTACAATGAGCAGTTCTTC. Translating gives CASSQSSRYNEQFF. The full variable domain, completed using reference TRBV14 and TRBJ2-1, is EAGVTQFPSHSVIEKGQTVTLRCDPISGHDNLYWYRRVMGKEIKFLLHFVKESKQDESGMPNNRFLAERTGGTYSTLKVQPAELEDSGVYFCASSQSSRYNEQFFGPGTRLTVL.

This chain joins TRBV7-2 and TRBJ1-5; D ambiguous. The V gene lost 6 bases and the J gene lost 0 bases, with 9 bases spanning the gap. The CDR3 is 14 residues long. Germline V CDR1 and CDR2: SGHTA, FQGNSA. In DNA form, the CDR3 reads TGTGCCAGCAGTCCCTCACATAGCAATCAGCCCCAGCATTTT. Protein: CASSPSHSNQPQHF.

J is TRBJ2-5 and V is TRBV28; 7 nucleotides align to TRBD2. Germline V gene lookup returns CDR1 MDHEN and CDR2 SYDVKM. V dropped 7 bases and J dropped 2; count of bases not matched to a gene: 4. The CDR3 is 13 residues long. The CDR3 here is CASTPSGQETQYF. The CDR3 DNA reads as TGTGCCAGCACGCCTAGCGGACAAGAGACCCAGTACTTC. The full variable domain, completed using reference TRBV28 and TRBJ2-5, is DVKVTQSSRYLVKRTGEKVFLECVQDMDHENMFWYRQDPGLGLRLIYFSYDVKMKEKGDIPEGYSVSREKKERFSLILESASTNQTSMYLCASTPSGQETQYFGPGTRLLVL.

The chain employs TRBV2 and TRBJ2-3; the D gene could be TRBD1 or TRBD2 (5 bases each). Trimming pared 3 bases from V and 1 base from J, leaving 11 bases between. Germline V gene lookup returns CDR1 SNHLY and CDR2 FYNNEI. The CDR3 consists of 15 residues. The chain's CDR3 is CASSEERGGTDTQYF. DNA of the CDR3: TGTGCCAGCAGTGAGGAGAGAGGGGGCACAGATACGCAGTATTTT.